One and the same sample provided the 3 T cell receptor beta chains below, sequenced in a study of cytomegalovirus exposure and HLA in healthy donors. Assay used: immunoSEQ multiplex PCR; TCRdb lists only in-frame clones, some missing. The data show 250,000 to 350,000 clones, roughly 87% seen once. Sequencing was carried out using PBMCs. The receptors derive from a woman aged 25 to 39 in good health and CMV-seropositive.

This rearrangement joins TRBV5-1 to TRBJ1-5; D unresolved. CDR3 size: 15 residues. Germline V gives CDR1 SGHRS, CDR2 YFSETQ. V lost 4 bases to trimming and J lost 2 bases, with 13 bases between them. CDR3 nucleotide sequence: TGCGCCAGCAGCCCCCGCGGGGAGGGCAATCAGCCCCAGCATTTT. This sequence encodes CASSPRGEGNQPQHF.

This clone was counted only a few times. The J gene is TRBJ2-1, the V gene TRBV4-3; D might be TRBD2 (6 bases). The V end lost 0 bases, the J end lost 2 bases, and 11 bases lay between the germline ends. The CDR3 has 16 amino acids. Germline CDR1 LGHNA, CDR2 YSLEER. In nucleotides, the CDR3 is TGCGCCAGCAGCCAAGATGGAGGGGATCCCTACAATGAGCAGTTCTTC. It is translated as CASSQDGGDPYNEQFF.

This clone was recorded only once. The gene calls are TRBV4-1 and TRBJ2-2, with 9 bases matching TRBD2. CDR1 is MGHRA and CDR2 is YSYEKL in the germline V gene. The CDR3 spans 16 residues. Trimming took 2 bases from V and 5 from J; bases not matched to a gene: 6. The CDR3 here is CASSQLAGDSTGELFF. The CDR3 nucleotides are TGCGCCAGCAGCCAATTAGCGGGGGACTCAACCGGGGAGCTGTTTTTT.